The 9 T cell receptor beta chains listed next were all sequenced from one sample in a study of T cell repertoires in aging, cancer and after chemotherapy. Peripheral blood genomic DNA, not sorted cells or RNA, was the template. Rearranged V-D-J TRB sequences were amplified with a mixed TRB-A/B primer pool. TCRdb re-called the multiplex PCR reads through MiXCR, storing one row per CDR3 protein. In the table there are about 6,400 distinct CDR3 sequences, almost 30% of which are singletons. The specimen was blood. The receptors come from a human donor in good health.

As for this clonotype: The junction differs from germline at one of its ends, possibly a read error. The rearrangement joins TRBV5-1 to TRBJ1-1; tentative D call: TRBD1 (6 bases). From germline, CDR1 is SGHRS and CDR2 YFSETQ. The CDR3 loop spans 15 amino acids. The CDR3 DNA follows: TGTGCCAGAAGCTTGGAGCGGGGGGCAAGGAGGAAAGCTTTCTTT. Translated, it gives CARSLERGARRKAFF.

The chain combines TRBV5-4 with TRBJ2-7; 7 bases are shared with TRBD1. CDR3 length: 14 amino acids. Germline V gene data show CDR1 as SGHNT and CDR2 as YYREEE (reference sequence). The V segment lost 4 bases and the J segment 4 bases; nucleotides outside the gene matches: 8. As DNA, the CDR3 is TGTGCCAGCAGCCCTGGGACAGCCGGGTACGAGCAGTACTTC. As protein: CASSPGTAGYEQYF.

The rearrangement joins TRBV10-3 to TRBJ1-4; tentatively, D is TRBD1 (5 bases). Germline-derived CDR1 and CDR2 are ENHRY and SYGVKD. V was clipped by 11 bases and J by 0 bases, with 10 bases between them. The CDR3 has 13 residues. This CDR3 reads CACGDPTNEKLFF. The CDR3 nucleotides read TGTGCCTGTGGGGACCCAACTAATGAAAAACTGTTTTTT.

As to this clonotype: With a much larger clone just one base away, this may be a read error. The chain employs TRBV27 and TRBJ2-1; 8 nucleotides align to TRBD1. Germline V gives CDR1 MNHEY, CDR2 SMNVEV (reference sequence). The CDR3 is made up of 15 amino acids. J gave up 3 bases and V 6 bases, and 7 bases lay outside the gene matches. The CDR3 protein is CASRAGGAYYNEQFF. In nucleotides, the CDR3 is TGTGCCAGCAGGGCAGGGGGCGCGTACTACAATGAGCAGTTCTTC.

The V call is TRBV28, the J call TRBJ2-7; D not resolved. Germline CDR1 reads MDHEN; CDR2 reads SYDVKM. This CDR3 is 12 amino acids long. The V end lost 2 bases, the J end lost 5 bases, and 7 bases lay between the germline ends. CDR3 nucleotide sequence: TGTGCCAGCAGTTTACAGCTAAACGAGCAGTACTTC. Translation gives CASSLQLNEQYF.

This clonotype has more than one count but fewer than ten. The chain employs TRBV12-3 or TRBV12-4 and TRBJ1-2; TRBD1 might be the D (6 bases). This CDR3 spans 14 amino acids. V was cut by 6 bases and J by 4 bases, with 15 bases left in between. The CDR3 DNA reads TGTGCCAGCAGAGAGCCAGGGGCCGGCTATGGCTACACCTTC. Its protein is CASREPGAGYGYTF.

This clonotype is medium-sized within its sample. The genes are TRBV27 and TRBJ1-2; 8 bases match TRBD1. The CDR3 runs 14 residues. V lost 5 bases, J lost 5 bases, and 7 bases stayed unmatched. Germline lookup yields CDR1 MNHEY and CDR2 SMNVEV (reference sequence). The CDR3 loop is CASSPRTGWYGYTF. The CDR3 DNA follows: TGTGCCAGCAGTCCGAGGACAGGGTGGTATGGCTACACCTTC.

This clonotype was picked up a small number of times. J is TRBJ2-3 and V is TRBV11-3, with D perhaps TRBD2 (5 bases). V lost 0 bases and J lost 7, with 11 bases in between. The CDR3 is 14 amino acids. CDR1 and CDR2 from the germline V gene are SGHNT and YENEEA. The CDR3 DNA reads TGTGCCAGCAGCTTAGATCCAGAGGGAAATACGCAGTATTTT. This sequence encodes CASSLDPEGNTQYF. The whole variable domain, remainder taken from reference TRBV11-3 and TRBJ2-3, is EAGVVQSPRYKIIEKKQPVAFWCNPISGHNTLYWYLQNLGQGPELLIRYENEEAVDDSQLPKDRFSAERLKGVDSTLKIQPAELGDSAVYLCASSLDPEGNTQYFGPGTRLTVL.

This clonotype is labeled as medium-sized. This chain connects TRBV5-6 to TRBJ2-2, with TRBD2 as a possible D gene (6 bases). Per germline, CDR1 SGHDT and CDR2 YYEEEE. The length of the CDR3 is 16 residues. The ends were cut back, 0 bases at V and 6 bases at J, with 15 bases in the middle. The CDR3 is CASSLVGGEPAGELFF. The CDR3 DNA reads as TGTGCCAGCAGCTTGGTGGGGGGAGAACCTGCCGGGGAGCTGTTTTTT.